This TCR beta chain was found in a study of T cell clonotyping in hematopoietic cell transplantation. Whole-study results and caveats: After transplant, recipient diversity fell while pathologically expanded clonotypes grew through day 180.

This CDR3 is built from 13 residues. CDR1 SNHLY and CDR2 FYNNEI come from the germline V gene. V was clipped by 6 bases and J by 2 bases, with 11 bases between them. In this sample, this clone turned up once. What it binds is unknown. Recipient blood drawn about 28 days pretransplant and days 30, 100, 180 after. Generated by immunoSEQ multiplex PCR, the TCRdb table keeps only in-frame clones and is missing some. Of some 5,800 clones in the sample, 90% were seen once. This TCR came from a female patient aged 45-65 years who had an allogeneic stem cell transplant from an unrelated donor, so T cells may come from the graft donor. Some clones in this sample may be carry-over from other donors' samples. The V gene is TRBV2, the J gene TRBJ2-7, with D unresolved. Specimen: peripheral blood mononuclear cells, collected 100 days after allogeneic stem cell transplant. CDR3 residues: CASRVTGAYEQYF. The DNA for the CDR3 is TGTGCCAGCAGGGTCACTGGGGCCTACGAGCAGTACTTC.